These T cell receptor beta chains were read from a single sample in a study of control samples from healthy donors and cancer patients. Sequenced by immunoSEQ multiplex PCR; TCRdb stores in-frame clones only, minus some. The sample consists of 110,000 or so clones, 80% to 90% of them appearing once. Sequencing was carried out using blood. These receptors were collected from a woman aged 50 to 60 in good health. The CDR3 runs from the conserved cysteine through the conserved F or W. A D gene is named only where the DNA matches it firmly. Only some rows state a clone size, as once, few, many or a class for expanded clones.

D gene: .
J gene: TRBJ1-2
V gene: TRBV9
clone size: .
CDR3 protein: CASSGTERGYTF
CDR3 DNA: TGTGCCAGCAGCGGGACAGAAAGAGGCTACACCTTC

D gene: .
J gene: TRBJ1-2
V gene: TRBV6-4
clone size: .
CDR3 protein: CASSEPGPPRGYTF
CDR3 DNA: TGTGCCAGCAGTGAACCGGGACCACCGCGGGGCTACACCTTC

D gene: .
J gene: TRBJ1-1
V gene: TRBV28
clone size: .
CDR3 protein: CASSLSGALNTEAFF
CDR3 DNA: TGTGCCAGCAGTTTATCCGGAGCTTTGAACACTGAAGCTTTCTTT

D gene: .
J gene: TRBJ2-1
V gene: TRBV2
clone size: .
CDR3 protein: CASRADGSYNEQFF
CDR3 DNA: TGTGCCTCACGAGCGGATGGCTCCTACAATGAGCAGTTCTTC

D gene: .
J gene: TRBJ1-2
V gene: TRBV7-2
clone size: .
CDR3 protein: CASSPNSYGYTF
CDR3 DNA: TGTGCCAGCAGCCCAAACTCCTATGGCTACACCTTC

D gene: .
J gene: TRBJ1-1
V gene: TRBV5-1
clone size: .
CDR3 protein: CASSSKMMTEAFF
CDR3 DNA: TGCGCCAGCAGCTCGAAAATGATGACTGAAGCTTTCTTT

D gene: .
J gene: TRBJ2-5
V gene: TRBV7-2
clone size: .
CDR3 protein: CASSLVRLGGEWTQYF
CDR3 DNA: TGTGCCAGCAGCTTAGTCAGGCTAGGCGGGGAGTGGACCCAGTACTTC

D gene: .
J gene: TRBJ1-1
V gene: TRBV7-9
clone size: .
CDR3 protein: CASSLRTENTEAFF
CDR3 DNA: TGTGCCAGCAGCTTAAGGACAGAGAACACTGAAGCTTTCTTT

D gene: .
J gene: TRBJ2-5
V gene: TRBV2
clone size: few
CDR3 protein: CASMKRPYWETQYF
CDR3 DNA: TGTGCCAGCATGAAGCGGCCGTATTGGGAGACCCAGTACTTC

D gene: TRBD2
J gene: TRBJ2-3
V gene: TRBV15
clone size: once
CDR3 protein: CATSRAAGVDTQYF
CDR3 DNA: TGTGCCACCAGCCGAGCCGCGGGAGTAGATACGCAGTATTTT

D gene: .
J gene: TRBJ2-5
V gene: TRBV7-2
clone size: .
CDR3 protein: CASSDWAGTQETQYF
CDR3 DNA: TGTGCCAGCAGCGACTGGGCGGGGACACAAGAGACCCAGTACTTC

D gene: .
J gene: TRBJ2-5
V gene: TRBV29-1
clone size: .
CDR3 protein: CSVNLQETQYF
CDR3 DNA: TGCAGCGTTAATCTCCAAGAGACCCAGTACTTC